The clone carrying this T cell receptor (beta chain) has at least ten counts. Its matching antigen is unknown. The data were taken from a study of regulatory T cells in long-lasting Graves disease. Study-level background: Under 3 months of antithyroid drugs had been taken by newly diagnosed Graves' patients.

Time point described: newly diagnosed GD, antithyroid drugs for less than 3 months. PBMC RNA was the source of the TCR library. Study-level results: Newly diagnosed patients had higher TCR diversity than persistent Graves' patients did.

Arm-PCR of CDR3 regions and iRepertoire HTBI primers were the basis on which TCR beta libraries were built. TCRdb itself ran the multiplex PCR reads through MiXCR, one entry per CDR3 protein. Of about 430,000 distinct CDR3 sequences listed, around 16% are singletons. Another study also made use of these data, one on T cells in Graves' hyperthyroidism and ophthalmopathy. As that study records: Patients showing uncontrolled infection, other autoimmune disease, pregnancy or lactation were ineligible. Carried out on the TCR CDR3, a first-round RT-PCR used the HTBI primer set.

Here the sequenced sample was peripheral blood mononuclear cells (PBMCs), taken at new diagnosis, from a patient treated with antithyroid drugs. The receptor comes from a woman aged 40 to 50 with Graves disease.

The CDR3 nucleotides are TGTGCCAGCAGTGAAAGGCGGGGGCCCATCTATGGCTACACCTTC. This encodes CASSERRGPIYGYTF. V gene TRBV2 combines with J gene TRBJ1-2; a weak D match, TRBD1 (6 bases). Trimming shortened V by 2 bases and J by 4 bases, and 14 bases separated the two germline ends. Germline CDR1 reads SNHLY; CDR2 reads FYNNEI. The CDR3 is 15 amino acids. The full variable domain, with the rest looked up from reference TRBV2 and TRBJ1-2, is EPEVTQTPSHQVTQMGQEVILRCVPISNHLYFYWYRQILGQKVEFLVSFYNNEISEKSEIFDDQFSVERPDGSNFTLKIRSTKLEDSAMYFCASSERRGPIYGYTFGSGTRLTVV.